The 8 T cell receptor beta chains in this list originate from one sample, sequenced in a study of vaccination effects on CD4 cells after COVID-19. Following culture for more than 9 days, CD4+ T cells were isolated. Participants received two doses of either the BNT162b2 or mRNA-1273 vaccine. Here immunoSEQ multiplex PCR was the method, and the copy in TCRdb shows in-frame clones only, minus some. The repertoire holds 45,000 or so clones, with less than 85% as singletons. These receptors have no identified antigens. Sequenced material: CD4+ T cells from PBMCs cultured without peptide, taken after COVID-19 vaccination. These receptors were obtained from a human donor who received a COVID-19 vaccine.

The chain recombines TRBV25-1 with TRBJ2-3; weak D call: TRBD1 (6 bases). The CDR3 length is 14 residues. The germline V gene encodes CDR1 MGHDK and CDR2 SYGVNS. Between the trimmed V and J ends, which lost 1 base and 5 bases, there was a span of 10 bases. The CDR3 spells CASSESARGDTQYF. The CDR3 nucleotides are TGTGCCAGCAGTGAATCCGCCAGGGGAGATACGCAGTATTTT.

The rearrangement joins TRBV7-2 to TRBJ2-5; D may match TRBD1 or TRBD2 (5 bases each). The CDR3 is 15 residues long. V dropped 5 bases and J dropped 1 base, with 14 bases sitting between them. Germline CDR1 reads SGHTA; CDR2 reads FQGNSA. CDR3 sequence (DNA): TGTGCCAGCAGCCGGTACGGGGCAACCCAAGAGACCCAGTACTTC. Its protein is CASSRYGATQETQYF.

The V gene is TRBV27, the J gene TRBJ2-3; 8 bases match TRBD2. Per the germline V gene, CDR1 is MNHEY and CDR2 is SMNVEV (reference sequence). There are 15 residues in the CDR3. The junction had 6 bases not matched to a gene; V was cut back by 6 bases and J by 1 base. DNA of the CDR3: TGTGCCAGCAGCCCGAGCGGGGGTCGCACAGATACGCAGTATTTT. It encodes CASSPSGGRTDTQYF.

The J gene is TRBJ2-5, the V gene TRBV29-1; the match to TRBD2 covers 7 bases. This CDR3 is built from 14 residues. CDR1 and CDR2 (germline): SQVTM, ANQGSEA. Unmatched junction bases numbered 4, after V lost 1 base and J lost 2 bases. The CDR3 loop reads CSVEGGSEQETQYF. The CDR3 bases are TGCAGCGTTGAAGGCGGGAGTGAACAAGAGACCCAGTACTTC.

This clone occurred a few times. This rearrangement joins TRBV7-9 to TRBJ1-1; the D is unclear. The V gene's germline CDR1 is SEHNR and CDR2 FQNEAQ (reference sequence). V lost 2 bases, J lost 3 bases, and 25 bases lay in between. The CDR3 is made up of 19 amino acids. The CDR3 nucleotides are TGTGCCAGCAGCTTAATTTGGGGTTTCATCGGCGTTGGGGACACTGAAGCTTTCTTT. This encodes CASSLIWGFIGVGDTEAFF.

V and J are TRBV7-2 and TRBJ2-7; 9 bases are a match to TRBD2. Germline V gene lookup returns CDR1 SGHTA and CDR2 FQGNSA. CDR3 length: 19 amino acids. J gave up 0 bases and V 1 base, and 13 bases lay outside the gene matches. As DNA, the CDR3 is TGTGCCAGCAGCTTAGTGGTAGCGGGGGCCCATCACCACTCCTACGAGCAGTACTTC. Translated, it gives CASSLVVAGAHHHSYEQYF.

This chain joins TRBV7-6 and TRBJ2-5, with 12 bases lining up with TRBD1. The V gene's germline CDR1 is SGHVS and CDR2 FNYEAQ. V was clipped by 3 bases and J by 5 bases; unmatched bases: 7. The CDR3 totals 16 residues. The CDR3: CASSLAGTGGWETQYF. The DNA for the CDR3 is TGTGCCAGCAGCTTGGCCGGGACAGGGGGCTGGGAGACCCAGTACTTC.

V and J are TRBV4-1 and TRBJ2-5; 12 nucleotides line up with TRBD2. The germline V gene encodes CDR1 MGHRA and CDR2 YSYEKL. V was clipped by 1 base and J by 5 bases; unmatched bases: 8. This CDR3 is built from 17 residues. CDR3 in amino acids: CASSQGLAGGLIETQYF. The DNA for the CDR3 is TGCGCCAGCAGCCAAGGCCTAGCGGGGGGGCTAATCGAGACCCAGTACTTC.